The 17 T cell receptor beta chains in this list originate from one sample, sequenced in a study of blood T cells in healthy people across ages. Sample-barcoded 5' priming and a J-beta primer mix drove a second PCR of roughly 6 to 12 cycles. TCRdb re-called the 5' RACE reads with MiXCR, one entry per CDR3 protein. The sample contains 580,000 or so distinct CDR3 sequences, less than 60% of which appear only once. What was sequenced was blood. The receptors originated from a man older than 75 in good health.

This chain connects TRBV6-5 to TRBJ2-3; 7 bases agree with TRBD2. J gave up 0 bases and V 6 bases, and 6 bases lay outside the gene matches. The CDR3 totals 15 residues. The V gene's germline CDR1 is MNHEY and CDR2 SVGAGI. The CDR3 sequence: CASSWGGSSTDTQYF. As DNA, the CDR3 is TGTGCCAGCAGCTGGGGGGGTTCTAGCACAGATACGCAGTATTTT.

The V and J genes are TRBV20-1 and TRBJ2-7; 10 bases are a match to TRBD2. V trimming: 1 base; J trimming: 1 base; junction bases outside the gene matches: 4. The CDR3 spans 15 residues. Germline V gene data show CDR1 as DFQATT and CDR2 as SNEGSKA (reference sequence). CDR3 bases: TGCAGTGCTAGAGCTCCTAGCGGGGGATCCTACGAGCAGTACTTC. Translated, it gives CSARAPSGGSYEQYF.

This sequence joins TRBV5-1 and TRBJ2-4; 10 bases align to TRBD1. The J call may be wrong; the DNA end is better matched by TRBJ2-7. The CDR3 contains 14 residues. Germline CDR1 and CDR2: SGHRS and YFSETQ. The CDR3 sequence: CASITDRGPYEQYF. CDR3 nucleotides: TGCGCCAGCATCACAGACAGGGGGCCTTACGAGCAGTACTTC.

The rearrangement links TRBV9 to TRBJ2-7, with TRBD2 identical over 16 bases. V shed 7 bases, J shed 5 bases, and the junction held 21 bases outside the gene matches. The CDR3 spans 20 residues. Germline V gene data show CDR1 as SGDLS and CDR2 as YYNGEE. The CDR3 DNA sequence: TGTGCCAGCTCCAAGGGGTCCGGGACTAGCGGGAGGGCCATCACGAACGAGCAGTACTTC. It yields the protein CASSKGSGTSGRAITNEQYF.

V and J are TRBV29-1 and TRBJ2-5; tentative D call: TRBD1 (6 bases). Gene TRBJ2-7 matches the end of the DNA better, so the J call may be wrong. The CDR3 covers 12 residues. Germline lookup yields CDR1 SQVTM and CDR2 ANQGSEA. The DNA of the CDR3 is TGCAGCGTTGGTACAGGGCAGCACGAGCAGTACTTC. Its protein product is CSVGTGQHEQYF.

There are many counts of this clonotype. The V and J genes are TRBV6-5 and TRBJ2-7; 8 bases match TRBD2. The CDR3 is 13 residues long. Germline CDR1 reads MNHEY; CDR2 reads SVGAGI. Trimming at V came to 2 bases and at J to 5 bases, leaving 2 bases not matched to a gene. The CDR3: CASSYREGHEQYF. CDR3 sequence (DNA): TGTGCCAGCAGTTACCGGGAGGGCCACGAGCAGTACTTC.

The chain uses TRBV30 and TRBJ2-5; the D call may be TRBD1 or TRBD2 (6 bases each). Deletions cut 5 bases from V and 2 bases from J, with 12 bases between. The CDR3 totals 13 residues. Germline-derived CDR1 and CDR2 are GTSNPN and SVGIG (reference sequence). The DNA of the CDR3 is TGTGCCTGGGCGCGGGACATTCAAGAGACCCAGTACTTC. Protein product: CAWARDIQETQYF.

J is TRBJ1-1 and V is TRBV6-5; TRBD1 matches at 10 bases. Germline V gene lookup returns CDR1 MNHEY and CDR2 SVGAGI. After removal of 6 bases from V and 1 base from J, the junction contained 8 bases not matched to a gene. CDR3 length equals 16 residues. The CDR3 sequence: CASSRYRTGGNTEAFF. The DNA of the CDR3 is TGTGCCAGCAGCCGATACCGGACAGGGGGGAACACTGAAGCTTTCTTT.

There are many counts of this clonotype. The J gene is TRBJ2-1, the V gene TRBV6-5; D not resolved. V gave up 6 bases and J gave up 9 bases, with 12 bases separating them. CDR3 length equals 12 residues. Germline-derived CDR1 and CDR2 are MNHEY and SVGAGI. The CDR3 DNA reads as TGTGCCAGCAGACTCGTCCGCGGTGAGCAGTTCTTC. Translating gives CASRLVRGEQFF.

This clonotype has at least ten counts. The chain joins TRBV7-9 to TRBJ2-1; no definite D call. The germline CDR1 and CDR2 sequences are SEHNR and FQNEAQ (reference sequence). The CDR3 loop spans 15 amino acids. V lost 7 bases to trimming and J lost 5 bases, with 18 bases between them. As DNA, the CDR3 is TGTGCCAGCAAACCCGTAATCGCCAAAAACAATGAGCAGTTCTTC. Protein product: CASKPVIAKNNEQFF.

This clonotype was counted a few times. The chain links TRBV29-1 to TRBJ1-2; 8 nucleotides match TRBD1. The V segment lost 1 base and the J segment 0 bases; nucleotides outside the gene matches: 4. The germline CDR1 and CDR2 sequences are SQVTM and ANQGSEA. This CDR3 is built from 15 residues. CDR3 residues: CSVEARGQANYGYTF. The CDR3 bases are TGCAGCGTTGAAGCACGGGGACAGGCTAACTATGGCTACACCTTC.

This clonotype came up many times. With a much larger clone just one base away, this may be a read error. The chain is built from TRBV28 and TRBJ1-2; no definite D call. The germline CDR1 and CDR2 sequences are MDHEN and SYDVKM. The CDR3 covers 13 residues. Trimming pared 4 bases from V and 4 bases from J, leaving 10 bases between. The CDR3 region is CASSCWVLYGYTF. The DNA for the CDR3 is TGTGCCAGCAGTTGTTGGGTCCTCTATGGCTACACCTTC.

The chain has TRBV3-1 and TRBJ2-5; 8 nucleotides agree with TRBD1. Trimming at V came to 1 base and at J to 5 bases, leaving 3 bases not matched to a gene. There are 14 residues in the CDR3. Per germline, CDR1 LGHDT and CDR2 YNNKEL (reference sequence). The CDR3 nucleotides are TGTGCCAGCAGCCAAGGGACAGGGATGGAGACCCAGTACTTC. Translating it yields CASSQGTGMETQYF.

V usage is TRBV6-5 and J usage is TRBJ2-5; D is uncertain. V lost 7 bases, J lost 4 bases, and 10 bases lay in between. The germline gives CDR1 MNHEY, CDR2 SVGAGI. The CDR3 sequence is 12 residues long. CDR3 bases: TGTGCCAGCACCCCCGGGTCAGAGACCCAGTACTTC. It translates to CASTPGSETQYF.

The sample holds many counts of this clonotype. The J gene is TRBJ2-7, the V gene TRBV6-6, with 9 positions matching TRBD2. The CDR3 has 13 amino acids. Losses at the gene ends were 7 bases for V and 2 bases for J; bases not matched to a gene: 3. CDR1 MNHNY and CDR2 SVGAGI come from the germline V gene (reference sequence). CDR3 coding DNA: TGTGCCAGCATGGGCGGGGGGGCCTACGAGCAGTACTTC. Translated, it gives CASMGGGAYEQYF.

The CDR3 is CASSPRAGTSYEQYF. The CDR3 DNA reads as TGTGCCAGCAGCCCTCGGGCGGGGACGTCCTACGAGCAGTACTTC. This chain links TRBV5-4 with TRBJ2-7; TRBD2 might be the D (6 bases). Trimming left V 4 bases short and J 1 base short, with 15 bases between. Germline V lookup: CDR1 SGHNT, CDR2 YYREEE (reference sequence). CDR3 length: 15 amino acids.

The CDR3 here is CSAAPAGNIQYF. DNA for the CDR3: TGCAGTGCTGCGCCGGCGGGAAACATTCAGTACTTC. V is TRBV20-1 and J is TRBJ2-4; perhaps TRBD2 as D (5 bases). This CDR3 region has 12 residues. Germline V gene sequence: CDR1 DFQATT, CDR2 SNEGSKA (reference sequence). Trimming removed 5 bases from V and 6 bases from J, with 11 bases in between.